This T cell receptor beta chain was recorded in a study of shared clonotypes between healthy human individuals. Study at large: The study used three CD4 naive, three CD4 memory, two CD8 naive and one CD8 memory plate per donor.

Method: immunoSEQ multiplex PCR; TCRdb's copy keeps in-frame clones and lacks some. The repertoire includes about 680,000 clones, around four fifths of them detected once, and around 2% sits in the top ten. This CDR3 is built from 13 residues. The V and J ends lost 3 bases and 7 bases, in that order; junction bases with no gene match: 5. Germline lookup yields CDR1 LNHDA and CDR2 SQIVND (reference sequence). With respect to this clone: The target antigen is unknown.

General study results and limits: Specimens sampled were limited to blood, with tissue repertoires likely differing. Sequencing depth was expected to influence donor clonotype sharing. About 4.5% of naive CD4 clonotypes were common to a handful of donors.

Sequencing was done on a sample of memory CD4+ T cells sorted from blood. Subset given: CD45RA-negative fraction. This clonotype originated in a woman in her 30s in good health. The rearrangement uses TRBV19 and TRBJ2-5; TRBD2 aligns across 7 bases. The CDR3 bases are TGTGCCAGTAGTATGGGGGGGTCGGGGACCCAGTACTTC. It yields the protein CASSMGGSGTQYF. Full variable domain (missing parts from reference TRBV19 and TRBJ2-5): DGGITQSPKYLFRKEGQNVTLSCEQNLNHDAMYWYRQDPGQGLRLIYYSQIVNDFQKGDIAEGYSVSREKKESFPLTVTSAQKNPTAFYLCASSMGGSGTQYFGPGTRLLVL.